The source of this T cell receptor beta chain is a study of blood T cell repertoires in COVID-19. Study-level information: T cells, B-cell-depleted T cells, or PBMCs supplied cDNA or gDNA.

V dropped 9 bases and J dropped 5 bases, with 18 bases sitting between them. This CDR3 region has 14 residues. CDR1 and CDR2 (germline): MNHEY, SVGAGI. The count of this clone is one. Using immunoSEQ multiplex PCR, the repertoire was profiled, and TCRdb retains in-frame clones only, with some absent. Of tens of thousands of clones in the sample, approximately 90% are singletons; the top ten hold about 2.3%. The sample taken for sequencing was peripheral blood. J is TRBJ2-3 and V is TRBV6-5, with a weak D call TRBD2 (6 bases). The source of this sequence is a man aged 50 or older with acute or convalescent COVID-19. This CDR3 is CASKGLTFGDTQYF. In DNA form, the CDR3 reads TGTGCCAGTAAGGGACTGACTTTTGGAGATACGCAGTATTTT.